Presented here are 11 T cell receptor beta chains from one specimen sequenced in a study of early T cells in non-severe SARS-CoV-2 infection. Each CDR3 protein gets one entry after TCRdb re-called the 5' RACE reads with MiXCR. The sample holds 76,000 or so distinct CDR3 sequences, about 11% seen once. The sample taken for sequencing was whole blood. The receptors here all came from an adult who was a healthcare worker with PCR-confirmed SARS-CoV-2 infection or an uninfected control (not recorded which).

The J gene is TRBJ2-7, the V gene TRBV7-8; D gene unclear. The V end was cut by 7 bases, the J end by 2 bases, with 15 bases between. The germline CDR1 and CDR2 sequences are SGHVS and FQNEAQ. The CDR3 has 14 amino acids. CDR3 in DNA: TGTGCCAGCAATCTGGGGTCAGGACCCTACGAGCAGTACTTC. Protein sequence: CASNLGSGPYEQYF.

This chain joins TRBV2 and TRBJ1-2, with a weak D call TRBD1 (5 bases). This CDR3 has 15 residues. Germline V CDR1 and CDR2: SNHLY, FYNNEI. The ends were cut back, 0 bases at V and 4 bases at J, with 12 bases in the middle. The CDR3 DNA reads TGTGCCAGCAGTGAAGCCGAGACAGACTTCTATGGCTACACCTTC. Its protein product is CASSEAETDFYGYTF.

Only a few counts were recorded for this clonotype. Likely a read error: the CDR3 ends without its conserved phenylalanine or tryptophan. The chain recombines TRBV2 with TRBJ1-1; D possibly corresponds to TRBD1 (6 bases). Germline V CDR1 and CDR2: SNHLY, FYNNEI. The CDR3 sequence is 14 residues long. Trimming removed 7 bases at V and 3 bases at J, with 15 bases between. The CDR3 nucleotides read TGTGCCAGCACCCGATTAGGGGGAGACACTGAAGCTTTCTCT. Translation gives CASTRLGGDTEAFS.

A few counts support this clonotype. The V and J genes are TRBV6-1 and TRBJ2-1; tentatively, D is TRBD1 (5 bases). The CDR3 runs to 15 residues. V lost 7 bases to trimming and J lost 4 bases, with 17 bases between them. Germline assignment: CDR1 MNHNS and CDR2 SASEGT. CDR3 amino acids: CASINTGLGYNEQFF. The CDR3, as DNA: TGTGCCAGCATTAATACAGGTCTAGGGTACAATGAGCAGTTCTTC.

This clonotype was seen more than once but under ten times. The rearrangement uses TRBV29-1 and TRBJ1-1; D is possibly TRBD1 (6 bases). CDR1 SQVTM and CDR2 ANQGSEA come from the germline V gene. Between the trimmed V and J ends, which lost 3 bases and 2 bases, there was a span of 13 bases. The CDR3 has 14 amino acids. The CDR3 DNA follows: TGCAGCGTTGATGTTGACAGGCTAAACACTGAAGCTTTCTTT. Protein product: CSVDVDRLNTEAFF. The whole variable domain, remainder taken from reference TRBV29-1 and TRBJ1-1, is SAVISQKPSRDICQRGTSLTIQCQVDSQVTMMFWYRQQPGQSLTLIATANQGSEATYESGFVIDKFPISRPNLTFSTLTVSNMSPEDSSIYLCSVDVDRLNTEAFFGQGTRLTVV.

This clonotype turned up a few times. The chain links TRBV6-6 to TRBJ2-1; the D is unclear. V was clipped by 5 bases and J by 0 bases, with 14 bases between them. This CDR3 contains 16 residues. From germline, CDR1 is MNHNY and CDR2 SVGAGI (reference sequence). The CDR3 coding sequence is TGTGCCAGCAGTCGTATGGCCGTAAGCTCCTACAATGAGCAGTTCTTC. Translating it yields CASSRMAVSSYNEQFF.

At least ten counts were recorded for this clonotype. V usage is TRBV3-1 and J usage is TRBJ2-1, with 8 bases identical to TRBD2. Germline lookup yields CDR1 LGHDT and CDR2 YNNKEL (reference sequence). With V trimmed by 6 bases and J by 1 base, 8 bases remained unmatched. The CDR3 contains 16 residues. Here the CDR3 reads CASRSAGGQSYNEQFF. The CDR3 DNA follows: TGTGCCAGCAGATCCGCGGGGGGTCAGTCCTACAATGAGCAGTTCTTC.

This clonotype came up many times. This rearrangement joins TRBV5-4 to TRBJ1-2; the match to TRBD1 covers 11 bases. Unmatched junction bases numbered 9, after V lost 0 bases and J lost 8 bases. The CDR3 runs 16 residues. From germline, CDR1 is SGHNT and CDR2 YYREEE (reference sequence). The CDR3 protein is CASSLEDRGQLFGYTF. CDR3 in DNA: TGTGCCAGCAGCTTGGAGGACAGGGGGCAACTCTTCGGCTACACCTTC. The entire variable domain, with the rest obtained from reference TRBV5-4 and TRBJ1-2, is as follows: ETGVTQSPTHLIKTRGQQVTLRCSSQSGHNTVSWYQQALGQGPQFIFQYYREEENGRGNFPPRFSGLQFPNYSSELNVNALELDDSALYLCASSLEDRGQLFGYTFGSGTRLTVV.

DNA of the CDR3: TGTGCCATCAGTGAGTCGACGAGAGAGCAGTACTTC. Protein sequence: CAISESTREQYF. V is TRBV10-3 and J is TRBJ2-7; the D is unclear. Trimming took 0 bases from V and 7 from J, leaving 7 bases between them. CDR1 and CDR2 from the germline V gene are ENHRY and SYGVKD. CDR3 length: 12 residues.

This clonotype was detected many times. This rearrangement joins TRBV5-1 to TRBJ1-3; 8 nucleotides line up with TRBD1. The CDR3 spans 15 residues. Germline loops: CDR1 SGHRS, CDR2 YFSETQ. Trimming cost V 4 bases and J 3 bases; bases outside gene matches: 6. CDR3 amino acids: CASSEGQAHGNTIYF. The CDR3 region has the DNA TGCGCCAGCAGCGAGGGACAGGCTCATGGAAACACCATATATTTT.

This clonotype appeared many times. The rearrangement joins TRBV12-3 or TRBV12-4 to TRBJ2-5; TRBD1 agrees at 7 bases. CDR3 size: 14 residues. Unmatched junction bases numbered 8, after V lost 5 bases and J lost 5 bases. The CDR3 DNA follows: TGTGCCAGCAGTCTAAAAGGGGGCGAGGAGACCCAGTACTTC. Residues: CASSLKGGEETQYF.